Included here is one T cell receptor (beta chain) sequence, with context. Its antigen is not known. This sample stems from a study of a mutant IDH1 vaccine in newly diagnosed glioma. In the study overall: At weeks 1, 3, 5, 7, 11, 15, 19 and 23, patients received a vaccination, eight in all. Following radiotherapy alone, or alongside temozolomide cycles, vaccination was started after an interval of 4-6 weeks. Former treatment meant radiotherapy, temozolomide, or both; the majority had gotten both. Whole-study findings and limits: Pseudoprogression seemingly bore no relation to changes in top peripheral T cell clonotypes.

Noted time point: week 5, during vaccination. The investigators gave 300 ug of mutant IDH1 20-mer peptide in each vaccine dose, together with topical imiquimod. TCRdb keeps only in-frame clones here, not all; method: immunoSEQ multiplex PCR. The repertoire holds roughly 50,000 clones, with around 81% as singletons. V gave up 0 bases and J gave up 0 bases, with 15 bases separating them. CDR1 and CDR2 (germline): MNHEY, SMNVEV (reference sequence). CDR3 length equals 17 residues. This TCR was sampled from a man between 25 and 39 years old with glioma. The chain carries TRBV27 and TRBJ2-7, with TRBD1 as a possible D gene (6 bases). The sample was PBMCs, taken from a glioma patient whose treatment included an IDH1 peptide vaccine. CDR3 sequence (DNA): TGTGCCAGCAGTTTATCCCATGGACAGTTTAGCTCCTACGAGCAGTACTTC. Amino acid sequence: CASSLSHGQFSSYEQYF.